This T cell receptor (beta chain) was recovered during a study of vaccination and CD4 T cells after COVID-19. Study background: Each post-COVID sample was drawn after diagnosis, and the median interval was approximately 100 days (range 35 to 161). Study-level points and caveats: There were relatively few convalescent patients studied, and there were no early post-infection timepoints. Only post-vaccination samples contained a median approximately 84% of the reactive clones in convalescent patients.

Comments on this clonotype: Its target is unknown.

This sample's treatment: roughly 11-day PBMC culture with coronavirus spike peptide pools or control peptides (ViraFEST assay). CDR3 length: 14 amino acids. The V gene's germline CDR1 is DFQATT and CDR2 SNEGSKA (reference sequence). Trimming cost V 1 base and J 4 bases, with 12 bases left between them. Oncomine TCR Beta short-read sequencing was applied to DNA from cultured CD4+ T cells. Genomic DNA was extracted from cultured CD4+ T cells. From the PCR reads, TCRdb called clonotypes with MiXCR, one entry per CDR3 protein. The top ten hold roughly 5.6% of the sample, which has over 20,000 distinct CDR3 sequences, about 59% seen once.

Sequences were obtained from CD4+ T cells from blood, cultured in vitro. This clonotype was sampled from a human donor who had recovered from COVID-19. The chain couples TRBV20-1 to TRBJ2-3; a weak D match, TRBD2 (6 bases). Written as DNA, the CDR3 is TGCAGTGCTAGAGCTACTGGCGGGGCAGATACGCAGTATTTT. It translates to CSARATGGADTQYF.